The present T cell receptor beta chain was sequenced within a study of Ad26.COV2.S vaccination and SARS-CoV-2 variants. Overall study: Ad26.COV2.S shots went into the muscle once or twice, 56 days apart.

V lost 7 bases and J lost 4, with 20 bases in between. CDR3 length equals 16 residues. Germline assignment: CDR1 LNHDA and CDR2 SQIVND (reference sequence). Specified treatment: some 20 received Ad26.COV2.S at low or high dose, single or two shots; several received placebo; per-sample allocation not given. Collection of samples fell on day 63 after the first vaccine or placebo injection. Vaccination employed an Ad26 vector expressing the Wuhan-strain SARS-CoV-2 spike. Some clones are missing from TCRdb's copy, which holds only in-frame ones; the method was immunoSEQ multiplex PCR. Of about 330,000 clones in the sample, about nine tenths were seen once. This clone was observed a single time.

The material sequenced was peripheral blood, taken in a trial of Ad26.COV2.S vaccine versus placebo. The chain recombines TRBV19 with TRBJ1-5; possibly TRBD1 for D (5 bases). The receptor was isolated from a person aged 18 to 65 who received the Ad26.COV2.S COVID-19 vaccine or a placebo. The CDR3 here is CASTTRGGLENQPQHF. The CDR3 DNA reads TGTGCCAGTACAACGAGGGGCGGATTGGAAAATCAGCCCCAGCATTTT.